Below are 8 T cell receptor beta chains sequenced from a single sample in a study of early T cells in non-severe SARS-CoV-2 infection. Each CDR3 protein gets one entry after TCRdb re-called the 5' RACE reads with MiXCR. The data show some 57,000 distinct CDR3 sequences, 8.5% to 10% seen once. The specimen comprised whole blood, sampled at baseline. The receptors shown here come from an adult who was a healthcare worker with PCR-confirmed SARS-CoV-2 infection or an uninfected control (not recorded which).

This sequence joins TRBV10-2 and TRBJ2-1; D call uncertain. Germline CDR1 reads WSHSY; CDR2 reads SAAADI. The germline V and J ends were trimmed by 4 bases and 3 bases, with 4 bases remaining between them. CDR3 length equals 12 residues. DNA for the CDR3: TGCGCCAGCAGTGGATACTACAATGAGCAGTTCTTC. It codes for CASSGYYNEQFF.

This chain links TRBV29-1 with TRBJ2-1; no firm D call. CDR3 size: 12 residues. CDR1 and CDR2 (germline): SQVTM, ANQGSEA. In DNA form, the CDR3 reads TGCTCCCTCGCCTACTCCTACAATGAGCAGTTCTTC. It encodes CSLAYSYNEQFF.

This clonotype was seen at least ten times. V is TRBV29-1 and J is TRBJ1-5; D may be TRBD1 (6 bases). The CDR3 sequence is 11 residues long. Germline V CDR1 and CDR2: SQVTM, ANQGSEA. The ends were cut back, 4 bases at V and 7 bases at J, with 8 bases in the middle. The CDR3 coding sequence is TGCAGCGTTGCAGGGGCCCAGCCCCAGCATTTT. Amino acid sequence: CSVAGAQPQHF.

The chain recombines TRBV6-5 with TRBJ2-1; 9 positions match TRBD2. This CDR3 comprises 13 residues. Germline values: CDR1 MNHEY, CDR2 SVGAGI. The junction had 9 bases not matched to a gene; V was cut back by 2 bases and J by 16 bases. CDR3 residues: CASSYLGGTSLFF. CDR3 bases: TGTGCCAGCAGTTACCTCGGCGGGACTAGCCTATTCTTC.

The chain couples TRBV20-1 to TRBJ2-2, with 8 bases identical to TRBD2. The V gene end was trimmed by 6 bases and the J gene end by 4 bases; junction bases not matched to a gene: 10. Germline CDR1 reads DFQATT; CDR2 reads SNEGSKA (reference sequence). The CDR3 contains 15 residues. The CDR3 reads CSAPSGSRVTGELFF. DNA for the CDR3: TGCAGTGCGCCGAGCGGGAGTCGCGTCACCGGGGAGCTGTTTTTT.

Only a few counts were recorded for this clonotype. V usage is TRBV7-9 and J usage is TRBJ1-1; the D gene is possibly TRBD1 (5 bases). The germline V and J ends were trimmed by 1 base and 1 base, with 7 bases remaining between them. Germline CDR1 SEHNR, CDR2 FQNEAQ (reference sequence). The CDR3 is 14 residues long. The CDR3 bases are TGTGCCAGCAGCTTAGTTCAGGGGAACACTGAAGCTTTCTTT. It encodes CASSLVQGNTEAFF.

This clonotype was seen many times. A read error may account for a junction end that differs from germline. The chain recombines TRBV10-3 with TRBJ2-1, with D tentatively TRBD2 (6 bases). The CDR3 length is 14 residues. Germline lookup yields CDR1 ENHRY and CDR2 SYGVKD. CDR3: CAISESMGRELSSF. As DNA, the CDR3 is TGTGCCATCAGTGAGTCGATGGGACGGGAGTTAAGTTCCTTC.

This clonotype was recorded at least ten times. The chain combines TRBV7-9 with TRBJ2-1; D could derive from TRBD1 or TRBD2 (6 bases each). Between the trimmed V and J ends, which lost 5 bases and 8 bases, there was a span of 19 bases. Germline V gene data show CDR1 as SEHNR and CDR2 as FQNEAQ (reference sequence). CDR3 length: 15 amino acids. The CDR3 reads CASSPRPTGGHEQFF. The CDR3 region has the DNA TGTGCCAGCAGCCCACGCCCGACAGGAGGGCATGAGCAGTTCTTC.